The sample holds a few counts of the clone carrying this TCR beta chain. These data belong to a study of patients and donors after allogeneic stem cell transplantation. TCRdb processed the RT-PCR reads anew with MiXCR; each CDR3 protein has one entry. Among 800,000 to 1,000,000 distinct CDR3 sequences listed, about a sixth were seen once. This TCR was sampled from a human donor who was either an allogeneic HSCT recipient or a stem cell or donor lymphocyte infusion donor (not recorded which). It is not recorded whose cells these are; they may come from a transplant donor. The sequencing sample was made of blood, either unsorted or a sorted T cell fraction (not recorded which).

In DNA, the CDR3 is TGTGCCAGCACCACACTAGCGGGCACCTACGAGCAGTACTTC. It yields the protein CASTTLAGTYEQYF. This chain links TRBV6-1 with TRBJ2-7; 9 bases match TRBD2. The CDR3 consists of 14 residues. The junction had 6 bases not matched to a gene; V was cut back by 7 bases and J by 2 bases. Per the germline V gene, CDR1 is MNHNS and CDR2 is SASEGT.